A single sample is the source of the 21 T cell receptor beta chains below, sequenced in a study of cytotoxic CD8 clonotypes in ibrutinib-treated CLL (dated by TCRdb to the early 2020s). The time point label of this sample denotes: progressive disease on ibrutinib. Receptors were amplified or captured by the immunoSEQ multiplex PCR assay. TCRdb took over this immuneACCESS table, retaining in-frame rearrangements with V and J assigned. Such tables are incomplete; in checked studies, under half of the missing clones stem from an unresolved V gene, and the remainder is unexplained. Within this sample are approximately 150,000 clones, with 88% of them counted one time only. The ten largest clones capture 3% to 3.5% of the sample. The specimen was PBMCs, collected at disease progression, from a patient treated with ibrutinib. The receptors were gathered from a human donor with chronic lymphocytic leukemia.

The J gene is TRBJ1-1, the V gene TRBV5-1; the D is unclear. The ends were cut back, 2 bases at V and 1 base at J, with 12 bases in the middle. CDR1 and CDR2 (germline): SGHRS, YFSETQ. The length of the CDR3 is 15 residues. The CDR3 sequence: CASSFRGLENTEAFF. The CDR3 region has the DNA TGCGCCAGCAGCTTTAGAGGGCTGGAGAACACTGAAGCTTTCTTT.

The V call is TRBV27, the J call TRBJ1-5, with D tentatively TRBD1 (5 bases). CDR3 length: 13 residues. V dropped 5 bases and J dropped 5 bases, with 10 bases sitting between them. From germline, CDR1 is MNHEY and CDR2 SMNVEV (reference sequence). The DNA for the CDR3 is TGTGCCAGCAGTCTTAGGGGTTATCAGCCCCAGCATTTT. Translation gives CASSLRGYQPQHF.

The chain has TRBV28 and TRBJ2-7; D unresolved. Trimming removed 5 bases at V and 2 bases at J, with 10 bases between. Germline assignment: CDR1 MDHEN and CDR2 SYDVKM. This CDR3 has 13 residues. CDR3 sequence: CASSAGSTYEQYF. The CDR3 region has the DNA TGTGCCAGCAGTGCCGGCAGCACCTACGAGCAGTACTTC.

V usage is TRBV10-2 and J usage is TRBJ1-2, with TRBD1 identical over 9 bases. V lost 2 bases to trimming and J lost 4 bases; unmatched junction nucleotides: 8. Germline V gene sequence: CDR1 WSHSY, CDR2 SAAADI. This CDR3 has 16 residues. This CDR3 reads CASSEGPLTGGYGYTF. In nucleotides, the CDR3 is TGCGCCAGCAGTGAGGGGCCTCTGACAGGGGGCTATGGCTACACCTTC.

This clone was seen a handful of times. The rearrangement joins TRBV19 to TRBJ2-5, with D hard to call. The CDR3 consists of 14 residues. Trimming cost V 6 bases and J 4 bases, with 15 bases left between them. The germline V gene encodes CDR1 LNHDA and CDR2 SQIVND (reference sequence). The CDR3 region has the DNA TGTGCCAGTAGCCCCCCTCCCTCGCCAGAGACCCAGTACTTC. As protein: CASSPPPSPETQYF.

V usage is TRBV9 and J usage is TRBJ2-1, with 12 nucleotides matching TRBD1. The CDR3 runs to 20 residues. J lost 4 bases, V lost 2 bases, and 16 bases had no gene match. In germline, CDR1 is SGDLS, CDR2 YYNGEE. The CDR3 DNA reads TGTGCCAGCAGCGTGAGACCTACGGGACAGGGGGCCGACCGATACAATGAGCAGTTCTTC. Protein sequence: CASSVRPTGQGADRYNEQFF.

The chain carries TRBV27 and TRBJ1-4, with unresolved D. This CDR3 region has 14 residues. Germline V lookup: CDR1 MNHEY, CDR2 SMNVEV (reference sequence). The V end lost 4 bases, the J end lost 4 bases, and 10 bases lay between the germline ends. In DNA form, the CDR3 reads TGTGCCAGCAGTTACAGCGCTAATAATGAAAAACTGTTTTTT. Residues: CASSYSANNEKLFF.

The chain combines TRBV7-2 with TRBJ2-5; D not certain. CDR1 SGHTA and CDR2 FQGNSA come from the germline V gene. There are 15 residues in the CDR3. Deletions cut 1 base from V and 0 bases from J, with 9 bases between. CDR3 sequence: CASSLGAGYQETQYF. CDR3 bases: TGTGCCAGCAGCTTAGGGGCTGGGTACCAAGAGACCCAGTACTTC.

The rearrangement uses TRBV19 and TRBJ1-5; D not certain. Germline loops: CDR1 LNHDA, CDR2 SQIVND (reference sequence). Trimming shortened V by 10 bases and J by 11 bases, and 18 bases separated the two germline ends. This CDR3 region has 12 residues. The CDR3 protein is CATRAPPLAQHF. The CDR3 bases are TGTGCCACAAGGGCCCCCCCTCTGGCCCAGCATTTT.

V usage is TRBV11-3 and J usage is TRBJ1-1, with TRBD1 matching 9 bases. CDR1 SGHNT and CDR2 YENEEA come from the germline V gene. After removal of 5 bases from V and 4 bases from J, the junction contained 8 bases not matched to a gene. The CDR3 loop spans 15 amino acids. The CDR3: CASSTRTGESTEAFF. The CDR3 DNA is TGTGCCAGCAGCACGCGGACAGGGGAGAGCACTGAAGCTTTCTTT.

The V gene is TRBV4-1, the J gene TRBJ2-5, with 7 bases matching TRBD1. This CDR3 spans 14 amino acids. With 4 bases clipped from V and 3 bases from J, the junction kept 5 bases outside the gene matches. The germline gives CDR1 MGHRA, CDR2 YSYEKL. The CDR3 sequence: CASSRSDREETQYF. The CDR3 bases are TGCGCCAGCAGCCGATCAGACAGGGAAGAGACCCAGTACTTC.

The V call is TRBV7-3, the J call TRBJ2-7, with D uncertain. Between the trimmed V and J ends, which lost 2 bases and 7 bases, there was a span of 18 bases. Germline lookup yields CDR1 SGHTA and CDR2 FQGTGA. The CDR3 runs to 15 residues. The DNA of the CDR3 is TGTGCCAGCAGCTTATCCGTACTCTCCTTCGGGGAGCAGTACTTC. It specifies CASSLSVLSFGEQYF.

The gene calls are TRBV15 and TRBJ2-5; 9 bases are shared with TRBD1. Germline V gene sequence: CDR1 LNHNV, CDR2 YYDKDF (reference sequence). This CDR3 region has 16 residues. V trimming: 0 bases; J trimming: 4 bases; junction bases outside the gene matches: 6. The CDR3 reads CATSRDATGGGETQYF. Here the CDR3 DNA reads TGTGCCACCAGCAGAGATGCCACAGGGGGCGGAGAGACCCAGTACTTC.

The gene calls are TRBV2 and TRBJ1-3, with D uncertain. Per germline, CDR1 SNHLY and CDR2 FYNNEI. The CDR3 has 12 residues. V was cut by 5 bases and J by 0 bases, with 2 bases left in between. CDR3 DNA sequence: TGTGCCAGCAGTAACTCTGGAAACACCATATATTTT. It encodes CASSNSGNTIYF. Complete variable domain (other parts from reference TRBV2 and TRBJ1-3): EPEVTQTPSHQVTQMGQEVILRCVPISNHLYFYWYRQILGQKVEFLVSFYNNEISEKSEIFDDQFSVERPDGSNFTLKIRSTKLEDSAMYFCASSNSGNTIYFGEGSWLTVV.

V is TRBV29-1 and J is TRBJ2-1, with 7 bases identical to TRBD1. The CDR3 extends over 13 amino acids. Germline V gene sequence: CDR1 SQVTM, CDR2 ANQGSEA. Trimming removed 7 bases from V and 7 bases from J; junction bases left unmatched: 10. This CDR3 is CSERQGGVNEQFF. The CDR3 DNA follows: TGCAGCGAAAGACAGGGTGGAGTAAATGAGCAGTTCTTC.

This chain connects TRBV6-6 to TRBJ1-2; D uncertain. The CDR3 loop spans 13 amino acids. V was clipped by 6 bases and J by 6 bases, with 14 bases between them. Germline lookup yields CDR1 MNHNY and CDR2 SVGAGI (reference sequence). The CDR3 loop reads CASRERVFHGYTF. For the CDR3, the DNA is TGTGCCAGCAGGGAGAGGGTATTTCATGGCTACACCTTC.

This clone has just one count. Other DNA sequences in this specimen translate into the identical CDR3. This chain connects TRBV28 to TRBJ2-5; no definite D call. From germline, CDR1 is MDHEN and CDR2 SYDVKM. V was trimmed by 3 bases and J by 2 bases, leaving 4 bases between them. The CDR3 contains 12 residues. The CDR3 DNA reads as TGTGCCAGCAGTTTGTTACAAGAGACCCAGTACTTC. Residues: CASSLLQETQYF.

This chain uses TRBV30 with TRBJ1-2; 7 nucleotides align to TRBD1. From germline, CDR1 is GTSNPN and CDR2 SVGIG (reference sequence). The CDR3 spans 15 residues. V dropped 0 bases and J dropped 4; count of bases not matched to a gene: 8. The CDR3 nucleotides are TGTGCCTGGAGTGTACGGGAAGGGGGCTTCTATGGCTACACCTTC. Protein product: CAWSVREGGFYGYTF.

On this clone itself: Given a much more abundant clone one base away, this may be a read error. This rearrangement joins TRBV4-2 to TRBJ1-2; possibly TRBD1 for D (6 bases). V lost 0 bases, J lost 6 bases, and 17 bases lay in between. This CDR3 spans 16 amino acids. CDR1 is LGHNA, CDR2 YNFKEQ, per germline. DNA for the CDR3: TGTGCCAGCAGCCAAGATCCACAGGGCAGGGTCCATGGCTACACCTTC. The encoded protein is CASSQDPQGRVHGYTF.

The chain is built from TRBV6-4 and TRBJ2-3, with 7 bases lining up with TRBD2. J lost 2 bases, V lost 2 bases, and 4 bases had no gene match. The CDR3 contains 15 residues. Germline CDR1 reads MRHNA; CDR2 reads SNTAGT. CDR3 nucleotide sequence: TGTGCCAGCAGTGACGCCGGGACTACCACAGATACGCAGTATTTT. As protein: CASSDAGTTTDTQYF.

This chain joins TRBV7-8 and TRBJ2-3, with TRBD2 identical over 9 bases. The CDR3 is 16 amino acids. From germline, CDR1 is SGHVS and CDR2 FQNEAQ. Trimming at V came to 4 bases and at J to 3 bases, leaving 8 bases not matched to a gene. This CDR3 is CASSSNLAGVTDTQYF. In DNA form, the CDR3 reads TGTGCCAGCAGCTCAAATTTAGCGGGGGTAACAGATACGCAGTATTTT.